A selection of T cell receptor beta chains follows, all from one sample in a study of cytomegalovirus exposure and HLA in healthy donors. TCRdb keeps only in-frame clones here, not all; method: immunoSEQ multiplex PCR. The sample includes more than 150,000 clones, around 76% seen only once; the top ten take 1.5%. The sequenced sample consisted of PBMCs. The receptors stem from a man aged 35-49 years in good health and CMV-seronegative. Each CDR3 is given with its conserved first and last residue. Fields, in order: J gene, D gene, V gene, clone size, CDR3 DNA, CDR3 protein. The D gene is left open where the match is weak. The size of a clone is reported for some rows only, either as once, few or many, or as a class for expanded clones.

TRBJ1-3,NA,TRBV5-1,NA,TGCGCCAGCAGCCTGGAGTCAGGGGATGGAAACACCATATATTTT,CASSLESGDGNTIYF
TRBJ1-2,TRBD1,TRBV15,NA,TGTGCCACCAGCAGGACTTACGATGGACAGGGAGCCGATGGCTACACCTTC,CATSRTYDGQGADGYTF
TRBJ2-7,TRBD1,TRBV18,NA,TGTGCCAGCTCACCCCTGACAGGGGGCTCCTACGAGCAGTACTTC,CASSPLTGGSYEQYF
TRBJ1-1,NA,TRBV7-9,NA,TGTGCCAGCAGCGGCCGACAGCTAGGGGACACTGAAGCTTTCTTT,CASSGRQLGDTEAFF
TRBJ2-7,TRBD2,TRBV19,NA,TGTGCCAGTACCGCGGGACTAGCGGGAGGCTACGAGCAGTACTTC,CASTAGLAGGYEQYF
TRBJ2-3,NA,TRBV2,NA,TGTGCCAGCAGCGCGGGAACGAAGGCGGGACTTAGACACACAGATACGCAGTATTTT,CASSAGTKAGLRHTDTQYF
TRBJ2-7,NA,TRBV19,NA,TGTGCCAGTAGTAAGGGACAATTATACGAGCAGTACTTC,CASSKGQLYEQYF
TRBJ2-5,TRBD1,TRBV7-9,NA,TGTGCCAGCAGGTCGGGACAGGGGGAATTCAAAGAGACCCAGTACTTC,CASRSGQGEFKETQYF
TRBJ2-5,NA,TRBV5-1,once,TGCGCCAGCAGCTTCCTTTCTAGCGTAACTGGGGAGACCCAGTACTTC,CASSFLSSVTGETQYF
TRBJ2-2,NA,TRBV19,NA,TGTGCCAGTAGTTCAATCCAGAACACCGGGGAGCTGTTTTTT,CASSSIQNTGELFF
TRBJ2-1,NA,TRBV7-9,NA,TGTGCCAGCAGCTTAGCGGAGCGACGCAATGAGCAGTTCTTC,CASSLAERRNEQFF
TRBJ1-1,NA,TRBV28,NA,TGTGCCAGCAGTTTACTTGGATTCTTAGCCTTCTTT,CASSLLGFLAFF
TRBJ1-6,TRBD1,TRBV27,NA,TGTGCCAGCAGTTTAGGCAGGACAGGGAAATCACCCCTCCACTTT,CASSLGRTGKSPLHF
TRBJ1-1,NA,TRBV21-1,NA,TGTGCCAGCAGCAAAGGGGGACTTCGGCGTCACACTGAAGCTTTCTTT,CASSKGGLRRHTEAFF
TRBJ2-2,TRBD2,TRBV7-2,few,TGTGCCAGCAGCCTACTCAGTGGGGGGGCCGGGGAGCTGTTTTTT,CASSLLSGGAGELFF
TRBJ1-5,NA,TRBV28,few,TGTGCCAGCAGTCGCCGGGTTATTAGCAATCAGCCCCAGCATTTT,CASSRRVISNQPQHF